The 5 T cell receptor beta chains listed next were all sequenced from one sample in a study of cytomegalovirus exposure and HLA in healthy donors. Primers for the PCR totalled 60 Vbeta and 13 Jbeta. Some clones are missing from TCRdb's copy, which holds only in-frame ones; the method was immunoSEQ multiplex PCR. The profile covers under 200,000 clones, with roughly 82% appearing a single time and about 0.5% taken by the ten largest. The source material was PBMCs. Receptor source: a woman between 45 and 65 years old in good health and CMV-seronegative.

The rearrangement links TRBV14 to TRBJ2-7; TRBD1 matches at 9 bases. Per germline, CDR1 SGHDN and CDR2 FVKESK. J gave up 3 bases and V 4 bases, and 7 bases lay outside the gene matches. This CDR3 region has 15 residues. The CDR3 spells CASSLGQGLIYEQYF. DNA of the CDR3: TGTGCCAGCAGCCTGGGACAGGGACTTATCTACGAGCAGTACTTC.

The DNA of the CDR3 is TGTGCCAGCAGCCAAGCGAACAGGGGAGACACTGAAGCTTTCTTT. Protein product: CASSQANRGDTEAFF. The V gene is TRBV4-2, the J gene TRBJ1-1, with 7 bases matching TRBD1. V lost 1 base, J lost 3 bases, and 5 bases stayed unmatched. CDR1 LGHNA and CDR2 YNFKEQ come from the germline V gene. The CDR3 extends over 15 amino acids.

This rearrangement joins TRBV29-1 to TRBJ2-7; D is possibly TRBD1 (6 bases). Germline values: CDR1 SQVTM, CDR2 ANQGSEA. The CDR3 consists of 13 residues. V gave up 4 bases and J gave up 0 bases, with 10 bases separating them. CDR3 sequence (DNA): TGCAGCGTTGTGGGGGACACCTCCTACGAGCAGTACTTC. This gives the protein CSVVGDTSYEQYF.

CDR3 in amino acids: CASTPRTVKTGELFF. CDR3 in DNA: TGTGCCAGTACTCCAAGGACAGTTAAAACCGGGGAGCTGTTTTTT. The chain employs TRBV19 and TRBJ2-2; TRBD1 is a possible D gene (6 bases). V lost 7 bases and J 5 bases, leaving 17 bases between the germline ends. The CDR3 totals 15 residues. The germline V gene has CDR1 LNHDA and CDR2 SQIVND (reference sequence).

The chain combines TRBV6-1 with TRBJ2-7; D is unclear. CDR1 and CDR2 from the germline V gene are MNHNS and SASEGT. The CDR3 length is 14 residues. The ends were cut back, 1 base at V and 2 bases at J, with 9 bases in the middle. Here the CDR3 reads CASSEVATAYEQYF. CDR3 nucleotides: TGTGCCAGCAGTGAAGTTGCTACCGCCTACGAGCAGTACTTC.